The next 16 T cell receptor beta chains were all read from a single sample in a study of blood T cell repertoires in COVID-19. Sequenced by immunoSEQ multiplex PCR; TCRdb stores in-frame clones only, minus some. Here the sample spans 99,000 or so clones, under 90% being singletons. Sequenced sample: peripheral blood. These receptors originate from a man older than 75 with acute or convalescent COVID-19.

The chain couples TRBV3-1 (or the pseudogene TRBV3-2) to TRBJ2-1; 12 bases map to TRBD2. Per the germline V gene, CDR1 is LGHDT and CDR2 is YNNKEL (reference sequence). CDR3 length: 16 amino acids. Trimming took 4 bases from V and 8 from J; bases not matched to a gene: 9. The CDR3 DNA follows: TGTGCCAGCAGCCCTTGGGCTAGCGGGAGGGCCCATGAGCAGTTCTTC. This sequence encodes CASSPWASGRAHEQFF.

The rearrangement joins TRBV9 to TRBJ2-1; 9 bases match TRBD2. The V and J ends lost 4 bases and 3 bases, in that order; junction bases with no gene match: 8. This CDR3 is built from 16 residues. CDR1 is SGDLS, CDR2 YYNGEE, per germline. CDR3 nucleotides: TGTGCCAGCAGCATCAGATATAGCGGGGGCTACAATGAGCAGTTCTTC. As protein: CASSIRYSGGYNEQFF. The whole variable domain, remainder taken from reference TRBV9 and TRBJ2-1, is DSGVTQTPKHLITATGQRVTLRCSPRSGDLSVYWYQQSLDQGLQFLIQYYNGEERAKGNILERFSAQQFPDLHSELNLSSLELGDSALYFCASSIRYSGGYNEQFFGPGTRLTVL.

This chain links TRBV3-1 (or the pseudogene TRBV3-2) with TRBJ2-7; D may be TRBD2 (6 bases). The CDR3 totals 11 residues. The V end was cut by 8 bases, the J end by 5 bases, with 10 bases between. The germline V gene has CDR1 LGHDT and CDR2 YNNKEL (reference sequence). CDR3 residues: CASRGGDEQYF. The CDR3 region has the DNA TGTGCCAGCCGAGGAGGGGACGAGCAGTACTTC.

The CDR3 sequence is CASSQGISGTTYEQYF. CDR3 sequence (DNA): TGTGCCAGCAGCCAAGGGATTAGCGGGACTACCTACGAGCAGTACTTC. The genes are TRBV4-2 and TRBJ2-7, with 8 positions matching TRBD2. Unmatched junction bases numbered 7, after V lost 1 base and J lost 2 bases. The CDR3 runs 16 residues. Germline CDR1 is LGHNA and CDR2 is YNFKEQ.

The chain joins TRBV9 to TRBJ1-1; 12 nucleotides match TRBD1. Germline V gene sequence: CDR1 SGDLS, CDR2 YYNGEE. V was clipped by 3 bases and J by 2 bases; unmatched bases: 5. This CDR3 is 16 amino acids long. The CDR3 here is CASSGGTGGYNTEAFF. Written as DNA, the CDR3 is TGTGCCAGCAGCGGAGGGACAGGGGGCTATAACACTGAAGCTTTCTTT. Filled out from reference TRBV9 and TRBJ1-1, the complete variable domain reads DSGVTQTPKHLITATGQRVTLRCSPRSGDLSVYWYQQSLDQGLQFLIQYYNGEERAKGNILERFSAQQFPDLHSELNLSSLELGDSALYFCASSGGTGGYNTEAFFGQGTRLTVV.

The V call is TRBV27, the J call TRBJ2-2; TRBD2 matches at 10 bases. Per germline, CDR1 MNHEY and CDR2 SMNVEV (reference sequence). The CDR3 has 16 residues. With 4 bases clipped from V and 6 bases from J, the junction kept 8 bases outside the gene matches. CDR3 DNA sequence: TGTGCCAGCAGTTCGAGCGGGAGGGCCCCGTCCGGGGAGCTGTTTTTT. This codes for CASSSSGRAPSGELFF.

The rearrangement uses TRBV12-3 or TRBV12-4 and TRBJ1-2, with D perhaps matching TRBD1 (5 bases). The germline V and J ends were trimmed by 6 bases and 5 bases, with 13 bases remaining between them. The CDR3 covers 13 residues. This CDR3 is CASSLGGVYGYTF. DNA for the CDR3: TGTGCCAGCAGCCTGGGGGGGGTATATGGCTACACCTTC.

In DNA, the CDR3 is TGCGCCAGCAGCCAAGATGACATGAGCGGCTACACCTTC. Translation gives CASSQDDMSGYTF. The chain joins TRBV4-3 to TRBJ1-2; D not resolved. CDR1 and CDR2 (germline): LGHNA, YSLEER. Trimming took 0 bases from V and 8 from J, leaving 10 bases between them. The CDR3 contains 13 residues.

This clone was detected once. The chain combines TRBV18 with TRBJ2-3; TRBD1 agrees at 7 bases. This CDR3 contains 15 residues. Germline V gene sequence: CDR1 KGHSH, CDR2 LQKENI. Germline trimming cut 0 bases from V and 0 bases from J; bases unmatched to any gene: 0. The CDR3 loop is CASSPPGQSTDTQYF. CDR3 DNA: TGTGCCAGCTCACCACCGGGACAGAGCACAGATACGCAGTATTTT.

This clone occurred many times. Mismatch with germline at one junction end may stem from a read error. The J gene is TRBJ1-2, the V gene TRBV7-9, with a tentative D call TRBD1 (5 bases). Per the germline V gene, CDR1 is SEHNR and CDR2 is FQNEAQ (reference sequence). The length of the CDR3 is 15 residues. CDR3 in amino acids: CASSWNGGDGGGHTF. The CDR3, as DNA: TGTGCCAGCAGCTGGAACGGCGGGGACGGGGGTGGCCACACCTTC.

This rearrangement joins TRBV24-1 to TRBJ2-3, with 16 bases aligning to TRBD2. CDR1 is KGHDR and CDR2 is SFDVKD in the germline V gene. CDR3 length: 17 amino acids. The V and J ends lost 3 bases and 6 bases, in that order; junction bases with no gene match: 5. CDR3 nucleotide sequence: TGTGCCACCAGTGATGGGACTAGCGGGAGGGTCGCGGATACGCAGTATTTT. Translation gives CATSDGTSGRVADTQYF.

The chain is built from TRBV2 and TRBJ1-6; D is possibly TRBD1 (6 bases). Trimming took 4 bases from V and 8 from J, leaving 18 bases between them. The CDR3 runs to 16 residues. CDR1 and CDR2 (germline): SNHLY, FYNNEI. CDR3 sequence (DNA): TGTGCCAGCAGTGGGGGGCAGGGGCGGCTCCATTCACCCCTCCACTTT. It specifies CASSGGQGRLHSPLHF.

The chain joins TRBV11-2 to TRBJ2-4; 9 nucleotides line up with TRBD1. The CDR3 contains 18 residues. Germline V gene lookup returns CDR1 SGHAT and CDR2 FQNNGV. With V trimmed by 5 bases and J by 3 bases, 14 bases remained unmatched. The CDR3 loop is CASSRAYGTDRGKNIQYF. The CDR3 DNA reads TGTGCCAGCAGCCGAGCCTACGGGACGGACAGGGGCAAAAACATTCAGTACTTC.

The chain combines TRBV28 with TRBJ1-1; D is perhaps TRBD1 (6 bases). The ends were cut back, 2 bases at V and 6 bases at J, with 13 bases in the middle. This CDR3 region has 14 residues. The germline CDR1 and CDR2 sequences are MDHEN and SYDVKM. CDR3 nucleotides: TGTGCCAGCAGTTTAAGGACAGCGAGAGCTGAAGCTTTCTTT. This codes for CASSLRTARAEAFF.

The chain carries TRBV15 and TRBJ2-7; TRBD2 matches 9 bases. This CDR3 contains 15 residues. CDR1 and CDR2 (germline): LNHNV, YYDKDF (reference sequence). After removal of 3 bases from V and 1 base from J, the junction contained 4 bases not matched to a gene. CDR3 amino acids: CATSRSSGSSYEQYF. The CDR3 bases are TGTGCCACCAGCAGGAGTAGCGGGAGTTCCTACGAGCAGTACTTC.

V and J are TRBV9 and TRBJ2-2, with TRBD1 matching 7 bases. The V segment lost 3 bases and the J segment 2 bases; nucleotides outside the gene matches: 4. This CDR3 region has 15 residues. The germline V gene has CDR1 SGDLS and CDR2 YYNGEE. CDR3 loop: CASSGTGANTGELFF. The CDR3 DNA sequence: TGTGCCAGCAGCGGAACAGGGGCCAACACCGGGGAGCTGTTTTTT.